This TCR beta chain comes out of a study of identical twins. General study results and limits: Conclusions were drawn cross-sectionally by statistical analysis, without following the same donors.

The CDR3 is 16 amino acids. V lost 5 bases and J lost 2, with 16 bases in between. Unique molecular identifiers were in the cDNA, with template-switch universal primer binding. TCRdb called the 5' RACE reads again in MiXCR, with one record for every CDR3 protein. Seen here are about 520,000 distinct CDR3 sequences, 22% observed once, and the top ten hold around 1%. This clonotype has just a few counts. Antigen specificity is unknown. These sequences were also reported in another study, on T cells expressing NK-cell markers. This second study notes: All TCR beta repertoires analysed originated from sorted CD3+CD56+NKG2C+, CD3+CD56+NKG2C- and CD3+CD56-NKG2C+ T cells. NKG2C+ dominant clonotype frequencies in five to seven donors were about 1.0-7.5% of CD8+ T cells.

The sequence was obtained from a woman aged 18-29 years in good health. The chain employs TRBV12-3 or TRBV12-4 and TRBJ1-5, with a possible D match to TRBD1 (5 bases). Sequenced material: CD4+ T cells sorted from blood. CDR3 in DNA: TGTGCCAGCAGTGGCCCTTTGGGAGGGGGCAATCAGCCCCAGCATTTT. Translating it yields CASSGPLGGGNQPQHF.